The clone carrying this TCR beta chain was detected only a few times. Its antigen is unidentified. The sample is drawn from a study of T-cell reconstitution after alpha-beta-depleted transplantation in children. The study's findings and limits: Newly produced T cells mostly accounted for T-cell counts and diversity one year post-transplant. Several hundred expanded graft clones reportedly supplied alpha-beta T cells about two months after transplant. Recipient T cells and thymic progenitors that survived gave rise to the high TCRbeta diversity observed at day 60 in some patients.

Germline V lookup: CDR1 MGHRA, CDR2 YSYEKL. The CDR3 is made up of 15 amino acids. With V trimmed by 1 base and J by 4 bases, 3 bases remained unmatched. Preparing the TCRbeta library involved the use of unique molecular identifiers. Via MiXCR, TCRdb re-called the PCR reads, giving one row per CDR3 protein. The top ten clones hold roughly 30% of a sample with about 1,000,000 distinct CDR3 sequences, 25% to 35% of them seen once. The receptor comes from a boy less than two years old who had a stem cell transplant for SCID, so the T cells may come from the graft donor. The rearrangement joins TRBV4-1 to TRBJ2-3; TRBD1 matches at 9 bases. The sample consisted of PBMCs, mostly from graft donor cells, taken 360 days after TCRalphabeta/CD19-depleted stem cell transplant. The CDR3 DNA follows: TGCGCCAGCAGCCAAGGACAGGGGGGCCCAGATACGCAGTATTTT. Its protein product is CASSQGQGGPDTQYF.